This TCR beta chain was sequenced during a study of T cells after posttransplantation cyclophosphamide. This clone has ten or more counts. Antigen specificity is unknown. Produced via immunoSEQ multiplex PCR; TCRdb's table is partial and in-frame only. The sample is made up of fewer than 55,000 clones, none counted only once. CDR1 SGHKS and CDR2 YYEKEE come from the germline V gene (reference sequence). This CDR3 has 14 amino acids. Trimming took 3 bases from V and 4 from J; bases not matched to a gene: 4. Study conclusions and caveats: TRB overlap between skin or GI tissue T cells and blood was limited. Donor CD8+ memory clones often dominated recipient blood repertoires at later times. TRB clonality was highly associated with recipient CMV seropositivity and reactivation.

This clonotype originated in a man in his forties or fifties in good health, CMV-negative, and a related stem cell transplant donor. The chain employs TRBV5-5 and TRBJ1-2, with TRBD1 matching over 9 bases. The sample taken for sequencing was PBMCs. The CDR3 sequence is CASSSGTGTYGYTF. The CDR3 DNA reads TGTGCCAGCAGCTCCGGGACAGGGACCTATGGCTACACCTTC.